The 18 T cell receptor beta chains in this list originate from one sample, sequenced in a study of cytomegalovirus exposure and HLA in healthy donors. PCR involved 60 Vbeta and 13 Jbeta primers. Some clones are missing from TCRdb's copy, which holds only in-frame ones; the method was immunoSEQ multiplex PCR. The table includes some 160,000 clones, 65% to 85% detected once. The sequencing sample was made of PBMCs. All receptors derive from a woman in her late teens or twenties in good health and CMV-seronegative.

The chain is built from TRBV29-1 and TRBJ2-2; D gene ambiguous. The CDR3 has 14 residues. Germline V CDR1 and CDR2: SQVTM, ANQGSEA. The V gene lost 3 bases and the J gene lost 4 bases, with 12 bases spanning the gap. CDR3 coding DNA: TGCAGCGTTGATTTTACACCACCCACCGGGGAGCTGTTTTTT. Protein product: CSVDFTPPTGELFF.

This chain connects TRBV28 to TRBJ2-7; tentatively, D is TRBD2 (6 bases). The V gene's germline CDR1 is MDHEN and CDR2 SYDVKM. V was clipped by 3 bases and J by 4 bases, with 10 bases between them. The CDR3 consists of 13 residues. The DNA for the CDR3 is TGTGCCAGCAGTTTGGGGGGAAGGTACGAGCAGTACTTC. Translation: CASSLGGRYEQYF.

The V and J genes are TRBV12-5 and TRBJ1-5, with D unresolved. V was shortened by 1 base and J by 0 bases, with 10 bases between the two germline ends. Germline assignment: CDR1 LGHNT and CDR2 FRNRAP. The CDR3 is 16 amino acids. The CDR3 is CASGLDSSYSNQPQHF. CDR3 nucleotide sequence: TGTGCTAGTGGTTTGGACAGCTCATATAGCAATCAGCCCCAGCATTTT.

V and J are TRBV5-4 and TRBJ1-2, with D tentatively TRBD1 (6 bases). Germline loops: CDR1 SGHNT, CDR2 YYREEE (reference sequence). The length of the CDR3 is 13 residues. Trimming shortened V by 4 bases and J by 8 bases, and 15 bases separated the two germline ends. In DNA form, the CDR3 reads TGTGCCAGCAGCATCCGGACAGAGCGAGGCTACACCTTC. Translating it yields CASSIRTERGYTF.

The table lists this clone with a few counts. The chain uses TRBV19 and TRBJ2-3; D gene unclear. Germline CDR1 is LNHDA and CDR2 is SQIVND (reference sequence). Trimming cost V 5 bases and J 2 bases, with 5 bases left between them. This CDR3 spans 12 amino acids. CDR3 sequence: CASSRDTDTQYF. The CDR3 DNA sequence: TGTGCCAGTAGTCGAGACACAGATACGCAGTATTTT.

This clone was recorded a few times. This chain uses TRBV11-2 with TRBJ1-6; TRBD1 aligns across 10 bases. The CDR3 has 16 amino acids. Trimming at V came to 4 bases and at J to 3 bases, leaving 3 bases not matched to a gene. The germline V gene has CDR1 SGHAT and CDR2 FQNNGV. The CDR3 coding sequence is TGTGCCAGCAGCTCCCGGGACAGGGGCTATAATTCACCCCTCCACTTT. It codes for CASSSRDRGYNSPLHF. Based on the CDR3 plus reference TRBV11-2 and TRBJ1-6, the full variable domain is EAGVAQSPRYKIIEKRQSVAFWCNPISGHATLYWYQQILGQGPKLLIQFQNNGVVDDSQLPKDRFSAERLKGVDSTLKIQPAKLEDSAVYLCASSSRDRGYNSPLHFGNGTRLTVT.

The chain employs TRBV18 and TRBJ2-5, with 7 bases aligning to TRBD2. The length of the CDR3 is 18 residues. J gave up 0 bases and V 9 bases, and 19 bases lay outside the gene matches. Germline V CDR1 and CDR2: KGHSH, LQKENI. CDR3 DNA sequence: TGTGCCAGGCACATGGGCCCCTCCGGGGGGAGGTACCAAGAGACCCAGTACTTC. As protein: CARHMGPSGGRYQETQYF.

The chain has TRBV5-1 and TRBJ2-7; maybe TRBD1 (5 bases). V was pared by 4 bases and J by 0 bases, with 14 bases between. There are 15 residues in the CDR3. Germline V gene sequence: CDR1 SGHRS, CDR2 YFSETQ. The CDR3 DNA reads as TGCGCCAGCAGCCCCCGATCGACAGCCTCCTACGAGCAGTACTTC. Amino acids: CASSPRSTASYEQYF.

The chain combines TRBV7-9 with TRBJ2-6; D possibly corresponds to TRBD2 (5 bases). Germline CDR1 and CDR2: SEHNR and FQNEAQ (reference sequence). V was clipped by 7 bases and J by 0 bases, with 13 bases between them. This CDR3 has 16 amino acids. CDR3 sequence: CASTSVAGSGANVLTF. In nucleotides, the CDR3 is TGTGCCAGCACCTCCGTGGCGGGCTCTGGGGCCAACGTCCTGACTTTC.

The CDR3 DNA reads TGTGCCAGCAGTTACGGGGCCCCCACTGAAGCTTTCTTT. It encodes CASSYGAPTEAFF. The chain carries TRBV6-6 and TRBJ1-1, with D tentatively TRBD1 (5 bases). V was cut by 2 bases and J by 4 bases, with 8 bases left in between. This CDR3 comprises 13 residues. Germline CDR1 and CDR2: MNHNY and SVGAGI (reference sequence).

The CDR3 DNA sequence: TGTGCCAGCAGCTCGATGGCAGGGGATCCACAGCATTTT. Amino acids: CASSSMAGDPQHF. The chain links TRBV7-8 to TRBJ1-5, with a possible D match to TRBD1 (6 bases). The germline V gene has CDR1 SGHVS and CDR2 FQNEAQ. The CDR3 consists of 13 residues. V was pared by 4 bases and J by 13 bases, with 17 bases between. The full variable domain, with the rest looked up from reference TRBV7-8 and TRBJ1-5, is GAGVSQSPRYKVAKRGQDVALRCDPISGHVSLFWYQQALGQGPEFLTYFQNEAQLDKSGLPSDRFFAERPEGSVSTLKIQRTQQEDSAVYLCASSSMAGDPQHFGDGTRLSIL.

The chain joins TRBV19 to TRBJ2-7, with D possibly being TRBD2 (5 bases). The CDR3 sequence is 13 residues long. CDR1 is LNHDA and CDR2 is SQIVND in the germline V gene (reference sequence). Trimming stripped 6 bases from V and 3 bases from J, with 12 bases between. CDR3 DNA sequence: TGTGCCAGTAGCGTGGCGGGTAGCTACGAGCAGTACTTC. Translated: CASSVAGSYEQYF.

The chain employs TRBV27 and TRBJ2-2; D perhaps matches TRBD2 (6 bases). Trimming left V 5 bases short and J 0 bases short, with 16 bases between. CDR1 is MNHEY, CDR2 SMNVEV, per germline (reference sequence). The CDR3 consists of 17 residues. The CDR3: CASSPSAWGANTGELFF. The CDR3 DNA follows: TGTGCCAGCAGTCCATCGGCCTGGGGGGCGAACACCGGGGAGCTGTTTTTT.

The chain uses TRBV7-8 and TRBJ2-1; 11 positions match TRBD2. V dropped 5 bases and J dropped 5; count of bases not matched to a gene: 5. The CDR3 is 15 residues long. Germline V gives CDR1 SGHVS, CDR2 FQNEAQ. The CDR3 nucleotides read TGTGCCAGCAGCAATCTAGCGGGGGGTGACAATGAGCAGTTCTTC. As protein: CASSNLAGGDNEQFF.

The V gene is TRBV19, the J gene TRBJ1-2; D may be TRBD1 (5 bases). There are 15 residues in the CDR3. Looked up from germline, CDR1 is LNHDA and CDR2 is SQIVND (reference sequence). The ends were cut back, 4 bases at V and 1 base at J, with 13 bases in the middle. DNA of the CDR3: TGTGCCAGTAGTAAGGGGTTAGGGGTTAACTATGGCTACACCTTC. Its protein product is CASSKGLGVNYGYTF.

V gene TRBV5-1 combines with J gene TRBJ2-1; 9 bases align to TRBD2. Trimming at V came to 7 bases and at J to 5 bases, leaving 7 bases not matched to a gene. This CDR3 has 14 amino acids. The germline CDR1 and CDR2 sequences are SGHRS and YFSETQ. The CDR3 loop reads CASASRGGNNEQFF. The DNA for the CDR3 is TGCGCCAGCGCCTCGCGGGGGGGAAACAATGAGCAGTTCTTC.

The chain employs TRBV7-9 and TRBJ2-1, with D possibly TRBD2 on 5 matching bases. CDR3 length equals 13 residues. The V and J ends lost 5 bases and 6 bases respectively, with 11 bases between them. Germline V gives CDR1 SEHNR, CDR2 FQNEAQ (reference sequence). In DNA, the CDR3 is TGTGCCAGCAGCCCTACAGCGGCCAATGAGCAGTTCTTC. Its protein product is CASSPTAANEQFF.

This clone was seen only once. The chain employs TRBV30 and TRBJ2-5; the match to TRBD2 covers 15 bases. CDR3 length equals 19 residues. The germline V gene has CDR1 GTSNPN and CDR2 SVGIG (reference sequence). With 4 bases clipped from V and 5 bases from J, the junction kept 17 bases outside the gene matches. DNA for the CDR3: TGTGCCTGGAAAAGGGAATTAGGGACTAGCGGGGGGAAAGGGGAGACCCAGTACTTC. This translates into CAWKRELGTSGGKGETQYF. Complete variable domain (other parts from reference TRBV30 and TRBJ2-5): SQTIHQWPATLVQPVGSPLSLECTVEGTSNPNLYWYRQAAGRGLQLLFYSVGIGQISSEVPQNLSASRPQDRQFILSSKKLLLSDSGFYLCAWKRELGTSGGKGETQYFGPGTRLLVL.